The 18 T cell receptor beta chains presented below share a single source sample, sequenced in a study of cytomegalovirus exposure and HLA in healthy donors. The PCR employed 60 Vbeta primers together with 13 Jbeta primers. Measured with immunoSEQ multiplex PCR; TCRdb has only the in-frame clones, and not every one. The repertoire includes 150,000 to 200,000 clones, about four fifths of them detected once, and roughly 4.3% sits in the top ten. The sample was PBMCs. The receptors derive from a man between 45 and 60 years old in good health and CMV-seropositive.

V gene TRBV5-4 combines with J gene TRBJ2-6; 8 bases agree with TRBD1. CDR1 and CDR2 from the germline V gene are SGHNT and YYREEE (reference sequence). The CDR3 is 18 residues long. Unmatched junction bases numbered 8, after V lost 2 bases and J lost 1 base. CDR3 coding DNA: TGTGCCAGCAGCTTAGAGGCCAGGGGGCCGTCTGGGGCCAACGTCCTGACTTTC. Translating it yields CASSLEARGPSGANVLTF.

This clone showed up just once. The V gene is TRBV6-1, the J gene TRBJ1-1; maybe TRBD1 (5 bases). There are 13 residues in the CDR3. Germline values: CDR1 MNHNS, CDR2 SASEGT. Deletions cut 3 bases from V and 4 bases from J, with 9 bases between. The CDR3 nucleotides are TGTGCCAGCAGTGACGGGGGAGGCACTGAAGCTTTCTTT. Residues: CASSDGGGTEAFF.

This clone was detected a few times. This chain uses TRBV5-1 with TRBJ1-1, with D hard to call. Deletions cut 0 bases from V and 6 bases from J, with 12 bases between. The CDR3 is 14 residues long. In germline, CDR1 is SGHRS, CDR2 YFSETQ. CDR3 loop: CASSLVTGAAEAFF. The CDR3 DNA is TGCGCCAGCAGCTTGGTGACGGGAGCCGCTGAAGCTTTCTTT.

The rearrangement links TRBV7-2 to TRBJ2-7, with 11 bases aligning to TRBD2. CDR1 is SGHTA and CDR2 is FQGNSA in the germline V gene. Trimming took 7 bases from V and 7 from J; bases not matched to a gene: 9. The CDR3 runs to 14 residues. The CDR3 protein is CASTISGGAWEQYF. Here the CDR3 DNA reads TGTGCCAGCACCATTAGCGGGGGGGCGTGGGAGCAGTACTTC. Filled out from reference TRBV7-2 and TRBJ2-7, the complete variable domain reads GAGVSQSPSNKVTEKGKDVELRCDPISGHTALYWYRQSLGQGLEFLIYFQGNSAPDKSGLPSDRFSAERTGGSVSTLTIQRTQQEDSAVYLCASTISGGAWEQYFGPGTRLTVT.

CDR3 nucleotide sequence: TGTGCCAGCAGGACAGGGGAGTATCAGCCCCAGCATTTT. It yields the protein CASRTGEYQPQHF. The chain has TRBV6-5 and TRBJ1-5; 8 bases align to TRBD1. This CDR3 has 13 residues. V lost 6 bases to trimming and J lost 5 bases; unmatched junction nucleotides: 3. Germline loops: CDR1 MNHEY, CDR2 SVGAGI.

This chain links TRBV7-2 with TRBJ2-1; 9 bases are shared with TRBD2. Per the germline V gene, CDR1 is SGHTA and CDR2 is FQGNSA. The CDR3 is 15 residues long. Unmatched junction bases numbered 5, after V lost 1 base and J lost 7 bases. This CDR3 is CASSLGGRVSNEQFF. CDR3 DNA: TGTGCCAGCAGCTTAGGCGGGAGGGTTTCAAATGAGCAGTTCTTC.

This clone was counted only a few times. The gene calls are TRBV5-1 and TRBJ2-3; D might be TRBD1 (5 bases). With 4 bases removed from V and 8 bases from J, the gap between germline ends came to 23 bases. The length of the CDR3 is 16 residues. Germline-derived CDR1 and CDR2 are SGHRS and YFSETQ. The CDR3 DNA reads TGCGCCAGCAGCCGGGTGCCGGACACGTCCCGGAGTACGCAGTATTTT. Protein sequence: CASSRVPDTSRSTQYF. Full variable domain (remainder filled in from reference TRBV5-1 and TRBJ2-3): KAGVTQTPRYLIKTRGQQVTLSCSPISGHRSVSWYQQTPGQGLQFLFEYFSETQRNKGNFPGRFSGRQFSNSRSEMNVSTLELGDSALYLCASSRVPDTSRSTQYFGPGTRLTVL.

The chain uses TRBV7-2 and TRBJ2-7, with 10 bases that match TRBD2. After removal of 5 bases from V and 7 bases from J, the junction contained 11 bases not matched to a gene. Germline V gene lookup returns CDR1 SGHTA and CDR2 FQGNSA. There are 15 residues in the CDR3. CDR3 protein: CASSELAGSGGEQYF. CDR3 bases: TGTGCCAGCAGCGAACTAGCGGGGTCGGGGGGTGAGCAGTACTTC.

The chain's CDR3 is CASSPKQGENTEAFF. CDR3 in DNA: TGTGCCAGCTCACCTAAACAGGGAGAGAACACTGAAGCTTTCTTT. The rearrangement uses TRBV18 and TRBJ1-1; possibly TRBD1 for D (6 bases). Germline-derived CDR1 and CDR2 are KGHSH and LQKENI. This CDR3 comprises 15 residues. V gave up 3 bases and J gave up 1 base, with 12 bases separating them.

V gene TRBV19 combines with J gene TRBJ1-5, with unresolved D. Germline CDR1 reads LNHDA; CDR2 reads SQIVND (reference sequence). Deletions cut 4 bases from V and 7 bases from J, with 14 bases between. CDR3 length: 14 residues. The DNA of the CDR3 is TGTGCCAGTAGTAAGTATGAGGGAGGACAGCCCCAGCATTTT. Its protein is CASSKYEGGQPQHF.

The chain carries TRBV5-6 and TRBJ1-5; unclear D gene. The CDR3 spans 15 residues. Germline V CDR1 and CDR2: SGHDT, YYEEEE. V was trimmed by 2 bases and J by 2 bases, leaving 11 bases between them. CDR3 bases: TGTGCCAGCAGCTTAACGTCCGGGGGCAATCAGCCCCAGCATTTT. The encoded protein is CASSLTSGGNQPQHF. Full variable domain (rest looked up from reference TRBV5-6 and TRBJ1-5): DAGVTQSPTHLIKTRGQQVTLRCSPKSGHDTVSWYQQALGQGPQFIFQYYEEEERQRGNFPDRFSGHQFPNYSSELNVNALLLGDSALYLCASSLTSGGNQPQHFGDGTRLSIL.

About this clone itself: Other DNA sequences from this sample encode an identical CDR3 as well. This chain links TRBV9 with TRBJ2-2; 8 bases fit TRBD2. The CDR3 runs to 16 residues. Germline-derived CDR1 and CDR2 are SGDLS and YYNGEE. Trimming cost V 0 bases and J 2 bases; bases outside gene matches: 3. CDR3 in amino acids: CASSVGVAGNTGELFF. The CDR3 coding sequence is TGTGCCAGCAGCGTAGGGGTAGCGGGAAACACCGGGGAGCTGTTTTTT.

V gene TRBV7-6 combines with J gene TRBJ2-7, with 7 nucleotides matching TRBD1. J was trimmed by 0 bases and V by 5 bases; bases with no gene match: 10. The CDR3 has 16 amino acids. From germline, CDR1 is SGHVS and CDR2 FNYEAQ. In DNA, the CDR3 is TGTGCCAGCAGCAAGGGACAGCCACTTAGCTCCTACGAGCAGTACTTC. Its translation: CASSKGQPLSSYEQYF.

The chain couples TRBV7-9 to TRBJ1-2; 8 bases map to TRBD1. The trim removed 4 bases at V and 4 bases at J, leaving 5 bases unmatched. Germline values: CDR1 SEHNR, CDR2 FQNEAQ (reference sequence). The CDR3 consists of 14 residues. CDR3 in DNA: TGTGCCAGCAGCTCGGACAGGGCTAGCTATGGCTACACCTTC. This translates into CASSSDRASYGYTF.

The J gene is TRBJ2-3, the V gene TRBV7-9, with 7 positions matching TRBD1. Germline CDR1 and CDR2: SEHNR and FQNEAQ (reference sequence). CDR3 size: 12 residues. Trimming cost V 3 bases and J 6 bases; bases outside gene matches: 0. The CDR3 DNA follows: TGTGCCAGCAGCTTGGACAGGGATACGCAGTATTTT. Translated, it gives CASSLDRDTQYF.

The CDR3 nucleotides are TGTGCCAGCAGCGCCCCCCTAGGCGGGGGGGCTGTCGATACGCAGTATTTT. Protein sequence: CASSAPLGGGAVDTQYF. This rearrangement joins TRBV7-2 to TRBJ2-3; 9 nucleotides line up with TRBD2. V dropped 5 bases and J dropped 6; count of bases not matched to a gene: 15. Germline V gives CDR1 SGHTA, CDR2 FQGNSA. The CDR3 has 17 residues.

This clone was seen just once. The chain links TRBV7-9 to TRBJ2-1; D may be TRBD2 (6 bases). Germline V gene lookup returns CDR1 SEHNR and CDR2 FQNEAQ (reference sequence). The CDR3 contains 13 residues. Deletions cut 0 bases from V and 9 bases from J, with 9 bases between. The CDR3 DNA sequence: TGTGCCAGCAGCTTAGCTGAGGAGGGTGAGCAGTTCTTC. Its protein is CASSLAEEGEQFF.

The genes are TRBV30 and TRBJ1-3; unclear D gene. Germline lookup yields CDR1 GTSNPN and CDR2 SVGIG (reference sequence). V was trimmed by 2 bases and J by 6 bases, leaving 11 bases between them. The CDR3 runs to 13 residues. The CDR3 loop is CAWSKTDQNTIYF. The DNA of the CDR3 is TGTGCCTGGAGTAAAACAGACCAAAACACCATATATTTT.